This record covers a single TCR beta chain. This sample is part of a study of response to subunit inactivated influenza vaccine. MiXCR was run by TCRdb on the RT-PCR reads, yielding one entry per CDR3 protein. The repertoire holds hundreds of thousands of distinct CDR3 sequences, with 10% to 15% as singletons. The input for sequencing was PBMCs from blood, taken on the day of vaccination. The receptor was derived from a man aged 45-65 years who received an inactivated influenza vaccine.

The CDR3 DNA reads TGTGCCACCAGCAATCTGGTTGACGCAGGTGGAACCTACAATGAGCAGTTCTTC. It translates to CATSNLVDAGGTYNEQFF. The V and J genes are TRBV15 and TRBJ2-1; D is undetermined. V was trimmed by 4 bases and J by 2 bases, leaving 21 bases between them. The CDR3 is 18 residues long. Germline V CDR1 and CDR2: LNHNV, YYDKDF (reference sequence).